The rows below give T cell receptor beta chains drawn from one sample of a study of identical twins. One entry per CDR3 protein, called by TCRdb with MiXCR from the 5' RACE reads. The data show about 890,000 distinct CDR3 sequences, 12% seen once. The same sample was also studied in work on yellow fever vaccine responses in identical twins.

The source material was PBMCs. These TCRs come from a woman between 18 and 29 years old in good health. CDR3s include the opening cysteine and the closing phenylalanine or tryptophan. The D gene is left open where the match is weak. Rows give clone size only sometimes, using once, few, many, or a class for an expanded clone.

few	TRBJ2-1	TRBD2	TRBV29-1	17	TGCAGCGTTGAAGCCCGCGGGACTAGCGTTAACTACAATGAGCAGTTCTTC	CSVEARGTSVNYNEQFF
few	TRBJ2-1	TRBD2	TRBV15	13	TGTGCCACCAGCAGAGATTTCGGGACTAGCAAGTTCTTC	CATSRDFGTSKFF
few	TRBJ1-5	NA	TRBV10-2	15	TGCGCCAGCAGTGAGTCCTTGAGGGTGATAAGCCCCCAGCATTTT	CASSESLRVISPQHF
NA	TRBJ2-1	NA	TRBV6-1	11	TGTGCCAGCACTTGGGTGAATGAGCAGTTCTTC	CASTWVNEQFF
few	TRBJ1-1	NA	TRBV7-9	15	TGTGCCAGCAGCTTAGGGCTGGCAGGGAACACTGAAGCTTTCTTT	CASSLGLAGNTEAFF
many	TRBJ1-5	TRBD1	TRBV11-3	14	TGTGCCAGCAGCCCGACAGGGGAGGCCCAGCCCCAGCATTTT	CASSPTGEAQPQHF
NA	TRBJ2-3	TRBD2	TRBV28	16	TGTGCCAGCAGTTTATCGTCACTAGCGGGGACAGATACGCAGTATTTT	CASSLSSLAGTDTQYF
many	TRBJ2-7	NA	TRBV3-1	14	TGTGCCAGCAGCCAAGGCACCATCCCCTACGAGCAGTACTTC	CASSQGTIPYEQYF
many	TRBJ2-1	NA	TRBV12-3/TRBV12-4	12	TGTGCCAGCAGTTTAGGGGTACTTGAGCAGTTCTTC	CASSLGVLEQFF
NA	TRBJ1-4	NA	TRBV4-1	14	TGCGCCAGCAGCCAAGATGATCGTCGTGAAAAACTGTTTTTT	CASSQDDRREKLFF
few	TRBJ2-2	TRBD2	TRBV20-1	18	TGCAGTGCTGGGAAGACTAGCGGACGCGGGCCGGGCACCGGGGAGCTGTTTTTT	CSAGKTSGRGPGTGELFF
many	TRBJ1-3	NA	TRBV28	16	TGTGCCAGCACCCTCCCGTTGGGTCCCAATGGAAACACCATATATTTT	CASTLPLGPNGNTIYF
NA	TRBJ2-2	TRBD2	TRBV20-1	15	TGCAGTGCCCCGGGACTAGCGGGGGGAATCGGGGAGCTGTTTTTT	CSAPGLAGGIGELFF
few	TRBJ2-1	NA	TRBV20-1	17	TGCAGTGCTAGAGATCGGGACGCGGTGAGCTCCTACAATGAGCAGTTCTTC	CSARDRDAVSSYNEQFF
NA	TRBJ2-1	TRBD2	TRBV11-1	18	TGTGCCAGCAGCTTTCCCCCTGGGAGGGGTGTTACAATAGATGAGCAGTTCTTC	CASSFPPGRGVTIDEQFF
few	TRBJ2-7	TRBD2	TRBV20-1	15	TGCAGTGCTAGAGATGGTGGCCTAGCGGAGTACGAGCAGTACTTC	CSARDGGLAEYEQYF
NA	TRBJ2-2	TRBD2	TRBV3-1	16	TGTGCCAGCAGCCAACTGTCTAGCGGGAGAACCGGGGAGCTGTTTTTT	CASSQLSSGRTGELFF
few	TRBJ2-5	NA	TRBV3-1	14	TGTGCCAGCAGCCCGGTCTCGGTGGGGGAGACCCAGTACTTC	CASSPVSVGETQYF
few	TRBJ1-1	NA	TRBV6-2/TRBV6-3	16	TGTGCCAGCAGTTACGATCCCAATCGGGTGAACACTGAAGCTTTCTTT	CASSYDPNRVNTEAFF
few	TRBJ2-1	TRBD2	TRBV20-1	16	TGCAGTGCTAAAGGACTAGCGGGATTATACTACAATGAGCAGTTCTTC	CSAKGLAGLYYNEQFF
many	TRBJ2-2	NA	TRBV28	15	TGTGCCAGCAGTTTCAGGGACCTAAACACCGGGGAGCTGTTTTTT	CASSFRDLNTGELFF
few	TRBJ2-3	NA	TRBV5-1	17	TGCGCCAGCAGCTTGGCCACGGGCCTAGAAACCACAGATACGCAGTATTTT	CASSLATGLETTDTQYF
NA	TRBJ1-2	NA	TRBV5-1	14	TGCGCCAGCAGTTCGGGGAGAGTTGTTGATGGCTACACCTTC	CASSSGRVVDGYTF
few	TRBJ2-7	TRBD2	TRBV4-2	16	TGTGCCAGCAGCCCCCTTGCGGGAGGGGGCTCCTACGAGCAGTACTTC	CASSPLAGGGSYEQYF
NA	TRBJ1-6	TRBD1	TRBV15	14	TGTGCCACCAGCAGGGACAGGGATGATTCACCCCTCCACTTT	CATSRDRDDSPLHF
NA	TRBJ2-1	NA	TRBV5-1	17	TGCGCCAGCAGCTCCCCCGAGGGGGGGGACTTCATCAGTGAGCAGTTCTTC	CASSSPEGGDFISEQFF
NA	TRBJ2-5	TRBD2	TRBV5-1	18	TGCGCCAGCAGCTTGGGACTAGCGGGAGTAGTGGTCAGAGAGACCCAGTACTTC	CASSLGLAGVVVRETQYF
few	TRBJ2-6	TRBD1	TRBV12-3/TRBV12-4	16	TGTGCCAGCAGTCCACGGACAGGGTCTGGGGCCAACGTCCTGACTTTC	CASSPRTGSGANVLTF
NA	TRBJ2-5	TRBD2	TRBV7-9	16	TGTGCCAGCAGCGGCGGGACTAGCGTCGCCTCGGAGACCCAGTACTTC	CASSGGTSVASETQYF
many	TRBJ1-5	NA	TRBV5-1	16	TGCGCCAGCAGCATAAGACAGGCTGAGGGCAATCAGCCCCAGCATTTT	CASSIRQAEGNQPQHF
NA	TRBJ1-1	NA	TRBV27	13	TGTGCCAGCAGTCTAACAGGCCGGTCTGAAGCTTTCTTT	CASSLTGRSEAFF
many	TRBJ2-3	TRBD2	TRBV4-1	19	TGCGCCAGCAGCCAAGATCGGCTAGCGGGGGGGCAAAGCACAGATACGCAGTATTTT	CASSQDRLAGGQSTDTQYF
NA	TRBJ1-1	NA	TRBV4-1	14	TGCGCCAGCGGCGAAGGGGACTGGAACACTGAAGCTTTCTTT	CASGEGDWNTEAFF